The 10 T cell receptor beta chains below all came from one sample that was sequenced in a study of T cells in tumors after PD-1 blockade. Sequencing used immunoSEQ multiplex PCR; TCRdb keeps in-frame clones, though not all of them. The sample includes about 63,000 clones, approximately 79% of them seen just once. The sequencing used PBMCs, collected after anti-PD-1 treatment. These receptors were collected from a human donor with basal cell carcinoma.

As DNA, the CDR3 is TGTGCCATCAGGGAAAGGCAGGGTACTGAAGCTTTCTTT. It is translated as CAIRERQGTEAFF. The rearrangement uses TRBV10-3 and TRBJ1-1; D is perhaps TRBD1 (5 bases). The CDR3 runs to 13 residues. From germline, CDR1 is ENHRY and CDR2 SYGVKD. Trimming stripped 6 bases from V and 5 bases from J, with 13 bases between.

The chain links TRBV6-5 to TRBJ2-7; 7 bases are shared with TRBD1. The CDR3 runs 15 residues. CDR1 is MNHEY, CDR2 SVGAGI, per germline. The trim removed 6 bases at V and 2 bases at J, leaving 10 bases unmatched. The chain's CDR3 is CASRIIQGFTYEQYF. The CDR3 nucleotides are TGTGCCAGCAGAATTATACAGGGGTTCACCTACGAGCAGTACTTC.

The rearrangement uses TRBV2 and TRBJ2-5; 9 bases are a match to TRBD1. The CDR3 runs to 16 residues. V trimming: 8 bases; J trimming: 2 bases; junction bases outside the gene matches: 12. Per the germline V gene, CDR1 is SNHLY and CDR2 is FYNNEI. CDR3: CASGRPMDRGQETQYF. The CDR3, as DNA: TGTGCCAGCGGTAGACCGATGGACAGGGGTCAAGAGACCCAGTACTTC.

This clone has only one observation. V gene TRBV7-2 combines with J gene TRBJ2-5; unclear D gene. Germline V gene lookup returns CDR1 SGHTA and CDR2 FQGNSA. V shed 2 bases and J shed 5 bases, with 9 bases lying between them. The CDR3 consists of 13 residues. For the CDR3, the DNA is TGTGCCAGCAGCTTATCGTTGGGGGAGACCCAGTACTTC. Protein sequence: CASSLSLGETQYF.

The chain recombines TRBV19 with TRBJ2-3; D perhaps matches TRBD2 (7 bases). From germline, CDR1 is LNHDA and CDR2 SQIVND (reference sequence). This CDR3 spans 14 amino acids. V was cut by 4 bases and J by 1 base, with 9 bases left in between. The CDR3 loop is CASSRGGRTDTQYF. For the CDR3, the DNA is TGTGCCAGTAGTAGGGGGGGCCGCACAGATACGCAGTATTTT.

CDR3 coding DNA: TGTGCCAGCAGTGATATGGGAACGAGTAACTATGGCTACACCTTC. Translating gives CASSDMGTSNYGYTF. The V call is TRBV6-1, the J call TRBJ1-2; D unclear. V lost 3 bases and J 1 base, leaving 12 bases between the germline ends. Germline V gene sequence: CDR1 MNHNS, CDR2 SASEGT. The length of the CDR3 is 15 residues.

The genes are TRBV7-7 and TRBJ2-1; 11 bases match TRBD2. Germline CDR1 SSHAT, CDR2 FNYEAQ (reference sequence). This CDR3 spans 15 amino acids. V lost 1 base and J lost 7; bases outside the gene matches: 3. CDR3 bases: TGTGCCAGCAGCTTAGATAGCGGGGGGGGGAATGAGCAGTTCTTC. Its protein is CASSLDSGGGNEQFF. The full variable domain, rest sourced from reference TRBV7-7 and TRBJ2-1, is GAGVSQSPRYKVTKRGQDVTLRCDPISSHATLYWYQQALGQGPEFLTYFNYEAQPDKSGLPSDRFSAERPEGSISTLTIQRTEQRDSAMYRCASSLDSGGGNEQFFGPGTRLTVL.

The genes are TRBV5-1 and TRBJ2-7; a possible D gene is TRBD1 (5 bases). The CDR3 is 15 residues long. Germline V CDR1 and CDR2: SGHRS, YFSETQ. V shed 4 bases and J shed 7 bases, with 21 bases lying between them. As DNA, the CDR3 is TGCGCCAGCAGCGTGGCCGTGACAGACCCTTATGAGCAGTACTTC. Amino acid sequence: CASSVAVTDPYEQYF.

J is TRBJ2-3 and V is TRBV24-1, with 7 positions matching TRBD1. The CDR3 loop spans 15 amino acids. Trimming cost V 6 bases and J 0 bases; bases outside gene matches: 5. The V gene's germline CDR1 is KGHDR and CDR2 SFDVKD. CDR3 sequence: CATSKGAYSTDTQYF. The CDR3 bases are TGTGCCACCAGTAAGGGGGCCTATAGCACAGATACGCAGTATTTT.

CDR3 region: CASSQDARQSSYEQYF. In DNA, the CDR3 is TGTGCCAGCAGCCAAGACGCGAGACAAAGCTCCTACGAGCAGTACTTC. V gene TRBV3-1 (or the pseudogene TRBV3-2) combines with J gene TRBJ2-7, with no clear D. The CDR3 runs 16 residues. Trimming pared 0 bases from V and 0 bases from J, leaving 12 bases between. Germline V CDR1 and CDR2: LGHDT, YNNKEL (reference sequence).